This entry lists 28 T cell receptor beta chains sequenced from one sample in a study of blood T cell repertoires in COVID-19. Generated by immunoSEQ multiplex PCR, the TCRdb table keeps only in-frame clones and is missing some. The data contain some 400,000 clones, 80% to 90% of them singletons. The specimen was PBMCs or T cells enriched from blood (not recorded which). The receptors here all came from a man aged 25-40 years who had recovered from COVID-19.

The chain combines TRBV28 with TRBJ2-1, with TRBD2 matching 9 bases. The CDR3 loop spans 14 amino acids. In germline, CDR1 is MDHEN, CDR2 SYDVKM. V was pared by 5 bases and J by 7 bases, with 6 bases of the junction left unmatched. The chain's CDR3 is CASSVAGDWNEQFF. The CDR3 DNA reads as TGTGCCAGCAGTGTAGCGGGAGATTGGAATGAGCAGTTCTTC. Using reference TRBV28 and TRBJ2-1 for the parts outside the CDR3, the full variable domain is DVKVTQSSRYLVKRTGEKVFLECVQDMDHENMFWYRQDPGLGLRLIYFSYDVKMKEKGDIPEGYSVSREKKERFSLILESASTNQTSMYLCASSVAGDWNEQFFGPGTRLTVL.

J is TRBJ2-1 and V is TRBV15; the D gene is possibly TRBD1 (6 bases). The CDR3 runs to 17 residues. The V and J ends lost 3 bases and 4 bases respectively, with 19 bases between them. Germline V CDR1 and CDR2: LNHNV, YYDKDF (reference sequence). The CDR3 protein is CATSRMKLQGLYNEQFF. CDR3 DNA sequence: TGTGCCACCAGCAGGATGAAACTACAGGGTCTATACAATGAGCAGTTCTTC.

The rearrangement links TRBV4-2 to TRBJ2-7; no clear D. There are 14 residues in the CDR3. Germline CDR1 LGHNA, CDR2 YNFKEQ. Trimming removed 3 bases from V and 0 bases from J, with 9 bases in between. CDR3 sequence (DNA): TGTGCCAGCAGCCAGATCCAGGACTCCTACGAGCAGTACTTC. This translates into CASSQIQDSYEQYF.

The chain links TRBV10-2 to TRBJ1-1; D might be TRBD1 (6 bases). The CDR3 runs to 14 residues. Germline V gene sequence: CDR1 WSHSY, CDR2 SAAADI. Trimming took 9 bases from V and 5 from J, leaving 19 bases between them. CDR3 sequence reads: CASGTNPRYTEAFF. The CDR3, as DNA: TGCGCCAGTGGGACAAATCCTCGGTATACTGAAGCTTTCTTT.

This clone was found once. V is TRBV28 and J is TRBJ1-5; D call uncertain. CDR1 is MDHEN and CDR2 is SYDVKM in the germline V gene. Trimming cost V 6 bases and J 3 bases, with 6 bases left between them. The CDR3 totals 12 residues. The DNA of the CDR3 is TGTGCCAGCAGGAGATTCAATCAGCCCCAGCATTTT. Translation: CASRRFNQPQHF.

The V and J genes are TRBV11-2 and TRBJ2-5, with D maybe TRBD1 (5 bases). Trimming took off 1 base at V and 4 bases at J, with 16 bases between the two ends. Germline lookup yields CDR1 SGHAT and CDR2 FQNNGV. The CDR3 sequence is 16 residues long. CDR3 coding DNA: TGTGCCAGCAGCTTAGGCACGCAGGGTTGGGGAGAGACCCAGTACTTC. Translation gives CASSLGTQGWGETQYF.

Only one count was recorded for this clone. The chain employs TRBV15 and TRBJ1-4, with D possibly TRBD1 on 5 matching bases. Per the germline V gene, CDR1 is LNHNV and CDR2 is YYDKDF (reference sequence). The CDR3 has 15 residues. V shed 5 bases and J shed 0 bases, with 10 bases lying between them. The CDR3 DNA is TGTGCCACCAGCCCTCAGGACACAACTAATGAAAAACTGTTTTTT. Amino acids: CATSPQDTTNEKLFF. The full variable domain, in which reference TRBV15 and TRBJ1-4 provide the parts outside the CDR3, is DAMVIQNPRYQVTQFGKPVTLSCSQTLNHNVMYWYQQKSSQAPKLLFHYYDKDFNNEADTPDNFQSRRPNTSFCFLDIRSPGLGDTAMYLCATSPQDTTNEKLFFGSGTQLSVL.

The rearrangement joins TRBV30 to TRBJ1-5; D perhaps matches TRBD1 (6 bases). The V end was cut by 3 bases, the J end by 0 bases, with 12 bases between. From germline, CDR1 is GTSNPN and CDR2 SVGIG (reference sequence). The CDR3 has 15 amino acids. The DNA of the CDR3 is TGTGCCTGGAGCCGGGGGGGCGATAGCAATCAGCCCCAGCATTTT. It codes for CAWSRGGDSNQPQHF.

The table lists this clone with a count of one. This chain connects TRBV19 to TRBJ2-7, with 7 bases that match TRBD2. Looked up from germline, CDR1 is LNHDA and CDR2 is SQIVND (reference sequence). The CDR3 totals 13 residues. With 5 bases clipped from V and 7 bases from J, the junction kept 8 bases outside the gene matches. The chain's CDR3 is CASSLGRGEEQYF. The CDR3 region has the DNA TGTGCCAGTAGTTTGGGGAGGGGTGAGGAGCAGTACTTC.

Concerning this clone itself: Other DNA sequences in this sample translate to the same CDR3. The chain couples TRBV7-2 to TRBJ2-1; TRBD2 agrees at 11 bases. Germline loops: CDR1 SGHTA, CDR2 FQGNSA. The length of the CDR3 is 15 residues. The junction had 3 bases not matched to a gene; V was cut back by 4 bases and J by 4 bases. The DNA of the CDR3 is TGTGCCAGCAGCTGGGGACTAGCGGCTTACAATGAGCAGTTCTTC. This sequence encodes CASSWGLAAYNEQFF.

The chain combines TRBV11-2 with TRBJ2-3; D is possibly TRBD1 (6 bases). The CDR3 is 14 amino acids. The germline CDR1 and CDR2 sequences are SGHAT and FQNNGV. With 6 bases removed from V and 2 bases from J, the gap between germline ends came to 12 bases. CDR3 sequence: CASRQGQNTDTQYF. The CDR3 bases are TGTGCCAGCAGACAGGGCCAAAACACAGATACGCAGTATTTT.

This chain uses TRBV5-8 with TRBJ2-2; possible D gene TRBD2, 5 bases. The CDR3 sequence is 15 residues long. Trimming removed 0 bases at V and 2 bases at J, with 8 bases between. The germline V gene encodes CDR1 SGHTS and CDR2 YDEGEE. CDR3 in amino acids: CASSLAGINTGELFF. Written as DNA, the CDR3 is TGTGCCAGCAGCTTGGCGGGAATTAACACCGGGGAGCTGTTTTTT. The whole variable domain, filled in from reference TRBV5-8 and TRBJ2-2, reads EAGVTQSPTHLIKTRGQQATLRCSPISGHTSVYWYQQALGLGLQFLLWYDEGEERNRGNFPPRFSGRQFPNYSSELNVNALELEDSALYLCASSLAGINTGELFFGEGSRLTVL.

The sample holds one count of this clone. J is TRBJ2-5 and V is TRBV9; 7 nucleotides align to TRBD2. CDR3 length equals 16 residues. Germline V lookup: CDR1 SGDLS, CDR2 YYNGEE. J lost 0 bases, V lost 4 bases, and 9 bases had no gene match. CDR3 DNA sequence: TGTGCCAGCAGCCCCGGGACTATACTGTACCAAGAGACCCAGTACTTC. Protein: CASSPGTILYQETQYF.

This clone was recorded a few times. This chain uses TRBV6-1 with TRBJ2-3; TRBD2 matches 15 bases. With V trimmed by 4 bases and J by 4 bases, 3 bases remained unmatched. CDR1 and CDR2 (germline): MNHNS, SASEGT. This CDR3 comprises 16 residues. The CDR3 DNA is TGTGCCAGCAGTGGAGGACTAGCGGGAGGGCCAGATACGCAGTATTTT. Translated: CASSGGLAGGPDTQYF.

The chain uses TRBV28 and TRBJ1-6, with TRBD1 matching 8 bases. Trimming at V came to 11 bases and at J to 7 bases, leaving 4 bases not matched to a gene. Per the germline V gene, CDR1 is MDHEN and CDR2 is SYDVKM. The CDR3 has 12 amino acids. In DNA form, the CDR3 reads TGTGCCGGGGGGACAGGAAATTCACCCCTCCACTTT. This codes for CAGGTGNSPLHF.

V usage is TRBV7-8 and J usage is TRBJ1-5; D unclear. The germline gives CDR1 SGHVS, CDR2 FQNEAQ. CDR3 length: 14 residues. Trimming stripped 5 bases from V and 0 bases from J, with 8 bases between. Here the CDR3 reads CASSREYSNQPQHF. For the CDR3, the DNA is TGTGCCAGCAGCCGAGAATATAGCAATCAGCCCCAGCATTTT.

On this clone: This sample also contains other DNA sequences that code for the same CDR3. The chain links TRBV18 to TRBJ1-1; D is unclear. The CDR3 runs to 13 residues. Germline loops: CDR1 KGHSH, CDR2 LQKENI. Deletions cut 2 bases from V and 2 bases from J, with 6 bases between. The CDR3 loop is CASSPAGNTEAFF. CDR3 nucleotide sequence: TGTGCCAGCTCACCAGCGGGAAACACTGAAGCTTTCTTT.

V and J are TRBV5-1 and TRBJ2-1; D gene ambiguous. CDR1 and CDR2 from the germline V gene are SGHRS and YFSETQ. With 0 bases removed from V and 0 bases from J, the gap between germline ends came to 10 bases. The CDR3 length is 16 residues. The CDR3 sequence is CASSLDSFGSYNEQFF. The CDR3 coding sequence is TGCGCCAGCAGCTTGGACTCGTTTGGCTCCTACAATGAGCAGTTCTTC.

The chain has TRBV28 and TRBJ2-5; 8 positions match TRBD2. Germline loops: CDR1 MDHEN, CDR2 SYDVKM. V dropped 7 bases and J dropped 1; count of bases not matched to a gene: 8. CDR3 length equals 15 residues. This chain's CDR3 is CASTEPLAAQETQYF. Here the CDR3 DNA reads TGTGCCAGCACCGAGCCACTAGCGGCCCAAGAGACCCAGTACTTC. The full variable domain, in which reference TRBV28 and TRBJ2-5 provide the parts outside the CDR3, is DVKVTQSSRYLVKRTGEKVFLECVQDMDHENMFWYRQDPGLGLRLIYFSYDVKMKEKGDIPEGYSVSREKKERFSLILESASTNQTSMYLCASTEPLAAQETQYFGPGTRLLVL.

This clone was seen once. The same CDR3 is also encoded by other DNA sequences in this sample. The CDR3 sequence is CASSSGGYEQYF. The CDR3 DNA sequence: TGTGCCAGCAGCAGCGGGGGGTACGAGCAGTACTTC. This chain connects TRBV28 to TRBJ2-7; 9 bases align to TRBD2. The CDR3 covers 12 residues. Trimming took 6 bases from V and 4 from J; bases not matched to a gene: 1. The germline CDR1 and CDR2 sequences are MDHEN and SYDVKM.

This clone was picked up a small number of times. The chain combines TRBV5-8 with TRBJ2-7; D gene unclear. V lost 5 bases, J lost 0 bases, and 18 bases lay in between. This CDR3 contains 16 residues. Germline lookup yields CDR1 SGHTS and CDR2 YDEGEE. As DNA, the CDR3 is TGTGCCAGCAGTCCCTCCTCGCTGATCGGCTCCTACGAGCAGTACTTC. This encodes CASSPSSLIGSYEQYF.

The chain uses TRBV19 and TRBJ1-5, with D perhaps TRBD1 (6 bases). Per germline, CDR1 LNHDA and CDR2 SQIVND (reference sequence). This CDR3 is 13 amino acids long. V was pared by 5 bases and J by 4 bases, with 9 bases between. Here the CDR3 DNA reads TGTGCCAGTAGTGGACAGATTAATCAGCCCCAGCATTTT. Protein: CASSGQINQPQHF.

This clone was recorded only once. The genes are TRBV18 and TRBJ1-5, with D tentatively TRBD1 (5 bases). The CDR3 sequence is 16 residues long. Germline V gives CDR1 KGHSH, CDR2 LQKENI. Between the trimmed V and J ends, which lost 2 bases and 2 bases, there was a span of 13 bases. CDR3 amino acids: CASSPTGTGGNQPQHF. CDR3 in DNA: TGTGCCAGCTCACCAACCGGGACTGGGGGCAATCAGCCCCAGCATTTT.

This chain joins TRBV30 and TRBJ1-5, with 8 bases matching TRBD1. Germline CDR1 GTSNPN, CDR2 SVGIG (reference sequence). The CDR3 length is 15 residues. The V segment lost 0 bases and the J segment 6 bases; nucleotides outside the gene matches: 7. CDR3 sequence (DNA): TGTGCCTGGAGTGTCAGGGGGCGCGTCGGTCAGCCCCAGCATTTT. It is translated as CAWSVRGRVGQPQHF.

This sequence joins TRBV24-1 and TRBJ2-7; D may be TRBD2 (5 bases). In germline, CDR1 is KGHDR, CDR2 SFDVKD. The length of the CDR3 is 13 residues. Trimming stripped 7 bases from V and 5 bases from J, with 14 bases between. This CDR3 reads CATRGEGSHEQYF. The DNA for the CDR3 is TGTGCCACCAGAGGAGAGGGAAGTCACGAGCAGTACTTC.

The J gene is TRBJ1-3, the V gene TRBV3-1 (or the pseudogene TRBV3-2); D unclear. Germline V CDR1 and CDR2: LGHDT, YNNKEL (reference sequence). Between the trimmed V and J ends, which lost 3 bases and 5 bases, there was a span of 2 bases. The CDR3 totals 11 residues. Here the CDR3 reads CASSHRNTIYF. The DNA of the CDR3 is TGTGCCAGCAGCCATAGAAACACCATATATTTT.

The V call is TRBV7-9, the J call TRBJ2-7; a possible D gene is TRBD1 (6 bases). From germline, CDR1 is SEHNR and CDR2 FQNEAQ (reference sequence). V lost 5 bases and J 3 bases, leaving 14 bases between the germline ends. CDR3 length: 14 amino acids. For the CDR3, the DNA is TGTGCCAGCAGCCGACCGACAGGTTTCTACGAGCAGTACTTC. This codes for CASSRPTGFYEQYF.

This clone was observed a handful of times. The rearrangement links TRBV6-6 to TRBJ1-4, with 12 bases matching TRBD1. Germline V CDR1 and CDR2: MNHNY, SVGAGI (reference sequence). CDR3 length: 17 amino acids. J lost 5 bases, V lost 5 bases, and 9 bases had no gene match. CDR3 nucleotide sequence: TGTGCCAGCAGTCTGGGGACAGGGGGCTCCTCGAATGAAAAACTGTTTTTT. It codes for CASSLGTGGSSNEKLFF.